The 32 T cell receptor beta chains below come from one sample, sequenced in a study of identical twins. TCRdb fed the 5' RACE reads into MiXCR, producing one record per CDR3 protein. This sample has roughly 350,000 distinct CDR3 sequences, with roughly an eighth found just once. The sample was also linked to a second study, of yellow fever vaccine responses in identical twins.

The sequenced sample consisted of CD8+ T cells sorted from blood. The origin of the receptors is a woman aged 18 to 35 in good health.

This clonotype has a count of ten or more. V gene TRBV24-1 combines with J gene TRBJ2-5; D uncertain. Germline lookup yields CDR1 KGHDR and CDR2 SFDVKD. Trimming removed 4 bases at V and 2 bases at J, with 13 bases between. The CDR3 is 15 amino acids. The CDR3 bases are TGTGCCACCAGTGACTACAACGACTGGCAAGAGACCCAGTACTTC. Translating it yields CATSDYNDWQETQYF.

A few counts support this clonotype. Here the CDR3 DNA reads TGTGCCAGCAGTAGCCTAGCGGGGGTCAAGAACACCGGGGAGCTGTTTTTT. Amino acid sequence: CASSSLAGVKNTGELFF. V usage is TRBV28 and J usage is TRBJ2-2; TRBD2 agrees at 10 bases. The CDR3 is made up of 17 amino acids. Trimming cost V 5 bases and J 1 base; bases outside gene matches: 7. CDR1 is MDHEN and CDR2 is SYDVKM in the germline V gene.

In this sample, this clonotype turned up a few times. The chain is built from TRBV6-5 and TRBJ2-3; TRBD2 agrees at 8 bases. Germline CDR1 reads MNHEY; CDR2 reads SVGAGI. The trim removed 4 bases at V and 5 bases at J, leaving 11 bases unmatched. The CDR3 loop spans 16 amino acids. The CDR3 nucleotides are TGTGCCAGCAGTTCAGCGGTCGGGCTAGCGGGAGATACGCAGTATTTT. Translated: CASSSAVGLAGDTQYF.

The chain links TRBV5-1 to TRBJ2-1; the match to TRBD2 covers 9 bases. CDR1 is SGHRS, CDR2 YFSETQ, per germline. The CDR3 sequence is 17 residues long. The V and J ends lost 1 base and 4 bases, in that order; junction bases with no gene match: 9. CDR3 in DNA: TGCGCCAGCAGCTTGACGCGGGAGGGCCTGAGGTACAATGAGCAGTTCTTC. As protein: CASSLTREGLRYNEQFF.

CDR3 loop: CASSLGVSSSFYGYTF. CDR3 DNA: TGTGCCAGCAGCTTAGGGGTTAGCAGTTCCTTCTATGGCTACACCTTC. V gene TRBV7-9 combines with J gene TRBJ1-2; no clear D gene. Germline CDR1 reads SEHNR; CDR2 reads FQNEAQ (reference sequence). This CDR3 contains 16 residues. V was cut by 1 base and J by 4 bases, with 16 bases left in between.

This clonotype was seen a few times. The rearrangement uses TRBV12-3 or TRBV12-4 and TRBJ2-5, with D possibly matching TRBD2 (7 bases). The CDR3 consists of 12 residues. Trimming pared 5 bases from V and 7 bases from J, leaving 11 bases between. CDR3: CASSTGRVTQYF. The CDR3 DNA reads TGTGCCAGCAGTACAGGGAGGGTGACCCAGTACTTC.

The chain employs TRBV24-1 and TRBJ2-3; the D gene is possibly TRBD1 (5 bases). The germline CDR1 and CDR2 sequences are KGHDR and SFDVKD. The CDR3 is 16 residues long. The V end was cut by 1 base, the J end by 0 bases, with 10 bases between. For the CDR3, the DNA is TGTGCCACCAGTGATTTTGGGGCTCCTAGCACAGATACGCAGTATTTT. Protein product: CATSDFGAPSTDTQYF.

This clonotype appeared many times. The V and J genes are TRBV20-1 and TRBJ1-1; D is uncertain. Germline V gene sequence: CDR1 DFQATT, CDR2 SNEGSKA (reference sequence). The CDR3 extends over 14 amino acids. V lost 5 bases to trimming and J lost 1 base, with 14 bases between them. The CDR3 here is CSAPYFHENTEAFF. In DNA form, the CDR3 reads TGCAGTGCTCCATACTTCCACGAGAACACTGAAGCTTTCTTT.

This chain connects TRBV12-3 or TRBV12-4 to TRBJ2-2; a possible D gene is TRBD1 (5 bases). This CDR3 comprises 14 residues. The germline V and J ends were trimmed by 4 bases and 4 bases, with 10 bases remaining between them. For the CDR3, the DNA is TGTGCCAGCAGTTATACAGGCCTCACCGGGGAGCTGTTTTTT. It is translated as CASSYTGLTGELFF.

This clonotype was observed many times. This rearrangement joins TRBV12-3 or TRBV12-4 to TRBJ2-1; D is uncertain. The CDR3 loop spans 15 amino acids. Deletions cut 3 bases from V and 9 bases from J, with 18 bases between. The CDR3 coding sequence is TGTGCCAGCAGTTTTGGCCCCCCAGACGGTAGTGAGCAGTTCTTC. It is translated as CASSFGPPDGSEQFF.

This clonotype was recorded many times. V and J are TRBV28 and TRBJ1-2; D is undetermined. Looked up from germline, CDR1 is MDHEN and CDR2 is SYDVKM. Trimming removed 5 bases at V and 3 bases at J, with 10 bases between. This CDR3 has 13 amino acids. The CDR3 coding sequence is TGTGCCAGCAGTCCACGCGGGGACTATGGCTACACCTTC. This codes for CASSPRGDYGYTF.

This chain connects TRBV28 to TRBJ2-2; the D is unclear. This CDR3 has 13 amino acids. Trimming left V 1 base short and J 7 bases short, with 7 bases between. Germline lookup yields CDR1 MDHEN and CDR2 SYDVKM. Written as DNA, the CDR3 is TGTGCCAGCAGTTTATCGGGTGTCGGGGAGCTGTTTTTT. Translating gives CASSLSGVGELFF.

At least ten counts were recorded for this clonotype. The chain is built from TRBV5-5 and TRBJ1-5; 7 nucleotides line up with TRBD1. Germline trimming cut 4 bases from V and 3 bases from J; bases unmatched to any gene: 13. This CDR3 has 17 residues. Germline V lookup: CDR1 SGHKS, CDR2 YYEKEE (reference sequence). The CDR3 nucleotides read TGTGCCAGCAGCGCCATCTTAGACAGGGTAGTCAATCAGCCCCAGCATTTT. Protein: CASSAILDRVVNQPQHF.

The sample holds a few counts of this clonotype. The genes are TRBV7-9 and TRBJ2-2, with a weak D call TRBD2 (6 bases). The CDR3 is 15 amino acids. Trimming took 3 bases from V and 1 from J, leaving 9 bases between them. Germline loops: CDR1 SEHNR, CDR2 FQNEAQ (reference sequence). The CDR3 loop reads CASSFWRENTGELFF. CDR3 coding DNA: TGTGCCAGCAGCTTTTGGAGGGAGAACACCGGGGAGCTGTTTTTT.

This clonotype has ten or more counts. The chain carries TRBV12-3 or TRBV12-4 and TRBJ2-1; D is undetermined. V lost 5 bases and J lost 7, with 9 bases in between. The CDR3 covers 12 residues. In DNA form, the CDR3 reads TGTGCCAGCAGTCTCCCTAGGAATGAGCAGTTCTTC. As protein: CASSLPRNEQFF.

This sequence joins TRBV3-1 and TRBJ2-1; 13 positions agree with TRBD2. The CDR3 covers 16 residues. Trimming at V came to 5 bases and at J to 6 bases, leaving 7 bases not matched to a gene. Germline assignment: CDR1 LGHDT and CDR2 YNNKEL (reference sequence). Here the CDR3 DNA reads TGTGCCAGCAGCGGCCGACTAGCGGGAGGTGTCAATGAGCAGTTCTTC. This gives the protein CASSGRLAGGVNEQFF.

CDR3 bases: TGTGCCAGCAGCTTCGGGGCGGGGGGCTACGAGCAGTACGTC. Its translation: CASSFGAGGYEQYV. The rearrangement joins TRBV7-8 to TRBJ2-7; 8 positions match TRBD2. Germline V gene lookup returns CDR1 SGHVS and CDR2 FQNEAQ. The CDR3 length is 14 residues. With V trimmed by 3 bases and J by 3 bases, 4 bases remained unmatched.

The table lists this clonotype with a few counts. V is TRBV27 and J is TRBJ2-1; D perhaps matches TRBD2 (6 bases). The CDR3 is 14 residues long. Germline V gene lookup returns CDR1 MNHEY and CDR2 SMNVEV (reference sequence). Trimming shortened V by 6 bases and J by 0 bases, and 9 bases separated the two germline ends. CDR3 in amino acids: CASRAGSSYNEQFF. CDR3 nucleotides: TGTGCCAGCAGGGCGGGGAGCTCCTACAATGAGCAGTTCTTC.

For the CDR3, the DNA is TGTGCCAGCATGGGCCGGAGAGAGACCCAGTACTTC. It specifies CASMGRRETQYF. V usage is TRBV2 and J usage is TRBJ2-5; D not resolved. V dropped 7 bases and J dropped 4 bases, with 10 bases sitting between them. Germline V gene data show CDR1 as SNHLY and CDR2 as FYNNEI. The CDR3 loop spans 12 amino acids.

The CDR3 sequence is CASSEAGRVGSGGQSYNEQFF. The CDR3 region has the DNA TGTGCCAGCAGTGAAGCGGGCCGAGTTGGTAGCGGGGGCCAATCCTACAATGAGCAGTTCTTC. The chain recombines TRBV2 with TRBJ2-1, with 9 positions matching TRBD2. Germline values: CDR1 SNHLY, CDR2 FYNNEI. The ends lost 0 bases at V and 1 base at J; junction bases unmatched: 16. CDR3 length: 21 amino acids.

The chain has TRBV9 and TRBJ2-1; TRBD2 matches 11 bases. The V segment lost 0 bases and the J segment 0 bases; nucleotides outside the gene matches: 5. This CDR3 contains 18 residues. CDR1 is SGDLS, CDR2 YYNGEE, per germline. The CDR3 DNA follows: TGTGCCAGCAGCGTAGAATCTAGCGGGGGGCCCTCCTACAATGAGCAGTTCTTC. Amino acid sequence: CASSVESSGGPSYNEQFF.

This clonotype was counted ten times or more. The CDR3 protein is CASSLRLAGVYEQFF. CDR3 bases: TGCGCCAGCAGCCTCAGACTAGCGGGAGTCTATGAGCAGTTCTTC. The chain is built from TRBV5-1 and TRBJ2-1; TRBD2 matches at 12 bases. This CDR3 contains 15 residues. J was trimmed by 8 bases and V by 4 bases; bases with no gene match: 7. Germline V lookup: CDR1 SGHRS, CDR2 YFSETQ.

A few counts support this clonotype. The chain carries TRBV28 and TRBJ2-7; D uncertain. Trimming cost V 6 bases and J 4 bases, with 13 bases left between them. Germline V gene lookup returns CDR1 MDHEN and CDR2 SYDVKM. This CDR3 has 13 amino acids. DNA for the CDR3: TGTGCCAGCAGCCCCCCGCTCACGTACGAGCAGTACTTC. This sequence encodes CASSPPLTYEQYF.

The chain joins TRBV7-9 to TRBJ2-2, with 7 bases identical to TRBD2. Trimming at V came to 8 bases and at J to 3 bases, leaving 6 bases not matched to a gene. Looked up from germline, CDR1 is SEHNR and CDR2 is FQNEAQ (reference sequence). This CDR3 spans 14 amino acids. The CDR3 DNA reads as TGTGCCAGCCCTGGACTAGTCGACACCGGGGAGCTGTTTTTT. Translating it yields CASPGLVDTGELFF.

The chain has TRBV24-1 and TRBJ2-2, with D unresolved. CDR3 length: 15 amino acids. The V gene lost 0 bases and the J gene lost 2 bases, with 6 bases spanning the gap. The germline V gene has CDR1 KGHDR and CDR2 SFDVKD. The CDR3 DNA follows: TGTGCCACCAGTGATTTGCACACCAACACCGGGGAGCTGTTTTTT. This encodes CATSDLHTNTGELFF.

With regard to this clonotype: A much bigger clone sits one base away, suggesting this may be a read error. The CDR3 loop is CSARDGGVQETQYF. The CDR3 coding sequence is TGCAGTGCTAGAGATGGGGGGGTCCAAGAGACCCAGTACTTC. The rearrangement links TRBV20-1 to TRBJ2-5, with 7 bases lining up with TRBD2. This CDR3 is 14 amino acids long. Germline V gene data show CDR1 as DFQATT and CDR2 as SNEGSKA (reference sequence). J gave up 1 base and V 0 bases, and 2 bases lay outside the gene matches.

This clonotype was counted a few times. The V and J genes are TRBV15 and TRBJ2-1; 12 bases are shared with TRBD2. This CDR3 is built from 15 residues. Germline CDR1 reads LNHNV; CDR2 reads YYDKDF (reference sequence). V was clipped by 4 bases and J by 6 bases; unmatched bases: 4. The DNA for the CDR3 is TGTGCCACCAGCACTCGACTAGCGGGGGCCAATGAGCAGTTCTTC. Its translation: CATSTRLAGANEQFF.

This chain joins TRBV2 and TRBJ2-1; 8 bases are shared with TRBD1. Unmatched junction bases numbered 13, after V lost 6 bases and J lost 9 bases. Germline V gene data show CDR1 as SNHLY and CDR2 as FYNNEI. The CDR3 has 15 residues. As DNA, the CDR3 is TGTGCCAGCAGCCCCCCCGGGACAGGCGCTTTTGAGCAGTTCTTC. Translating it yields CASSPPGTGAFEQFF.

V gene TRBV29-1 combines with J gene TRBJ2-1; D not certain. The CDR3 has 13 residues. Germline V gene sequence: CDR1 SQVTM, CDR2 ANQGSEA. With 4 bases removed from V and 5 bases from J, the gap between germline ends came to 12 bases. The CDR3 nucleotides are TGCAGCGTTGTGATTCCTCCGGACAATGAGCAGTTCTTC. Translating it yields CSVVIPPDNEQFF.

V is TRBV20-1 and J is TRBJ1-5, with unresolved D. V dropped 3 bases and J dropped 0 bases, with 15 bases sitting between them. CDR1 and CDR2 (germline): DFQATT, SNEGSKA (reference sequence). The CDR3 consists of 16 residues. CDR3 DNA: TGCAGTGCTAGTACCGATCCCAGCTATAGCAATCAGCCCCAGCATTTT. This sequence encodes CSASTDPSYSNQPQHF.

J is TRBJ2-1 and V is TRBV5-1; TRBD2 aligns across 8 bases. From germline, CDR1 is SGHRS and CDR2 YFSETQ. V shed 4 bases, J shed 8 bases, and the junction held 11 bases outside the gene matches. The CDR3 is 15 amino acids. DNA for the CDR3: TGCGCCAGCAGCATGCCCGGGGGGGCTGGCGATGAGCAGTTCTTC. Translation gives CASSMPGGAGDEQFF.

In its sample, this clonotype was seen a few times. V gene TRBV9 combines with J gene TRBJ1-1, with D possibly TRBD1 on 6 matching bases. The CDR3 length is 14 residues. Germline V gives CDR1 SGDLS, CDR2 YYNGEE. V was shortened by 0 bases and J by 8 bases, with 14 bases between the two germline ends. CDR3 DNA: TGTGCCAGCAGCGTAGGGACAAGGGGGTACGAAGCTTTCTTT. This sequence encodes CASSVGTRGYEAFF.